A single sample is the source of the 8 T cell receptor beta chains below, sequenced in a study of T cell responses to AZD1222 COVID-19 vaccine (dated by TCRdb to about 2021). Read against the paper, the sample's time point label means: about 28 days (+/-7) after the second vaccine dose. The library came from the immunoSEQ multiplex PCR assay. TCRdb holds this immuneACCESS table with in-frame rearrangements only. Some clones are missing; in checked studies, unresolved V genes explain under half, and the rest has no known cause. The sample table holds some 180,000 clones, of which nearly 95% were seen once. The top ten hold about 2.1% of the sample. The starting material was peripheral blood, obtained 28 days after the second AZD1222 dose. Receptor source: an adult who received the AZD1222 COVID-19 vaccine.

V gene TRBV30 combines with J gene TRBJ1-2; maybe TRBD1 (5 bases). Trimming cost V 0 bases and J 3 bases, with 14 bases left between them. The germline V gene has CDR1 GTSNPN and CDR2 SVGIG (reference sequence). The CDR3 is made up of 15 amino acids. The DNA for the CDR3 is TGTGCCTGGAGTGTATCGTTCGGGGCAGACTATGGCTACACCTTC. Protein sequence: CAWSVSFGADYGYTF.

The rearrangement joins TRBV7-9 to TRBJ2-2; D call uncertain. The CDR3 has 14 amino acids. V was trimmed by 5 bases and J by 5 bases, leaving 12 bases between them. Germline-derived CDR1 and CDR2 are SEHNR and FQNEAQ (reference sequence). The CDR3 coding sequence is TGTGCCAGCAGCGGTCGAGTGTTTACCGGGGAGCTGTTTTTT. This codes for CASSGRVFTGELFF.

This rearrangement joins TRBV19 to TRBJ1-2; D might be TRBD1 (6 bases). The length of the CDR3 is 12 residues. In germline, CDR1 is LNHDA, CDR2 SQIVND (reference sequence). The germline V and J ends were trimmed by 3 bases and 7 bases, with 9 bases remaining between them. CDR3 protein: CASSMVQGGYTF. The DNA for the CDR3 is TGTGCCAGTAGTATGGTACAGGGTGGCTACACCTTC.

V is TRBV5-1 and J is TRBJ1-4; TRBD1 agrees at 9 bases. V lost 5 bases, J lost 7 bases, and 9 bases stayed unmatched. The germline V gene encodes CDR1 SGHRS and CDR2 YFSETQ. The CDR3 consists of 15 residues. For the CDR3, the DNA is TGCGCCAGCAGACTGGGGGACAGGGAGGGTGAAAAACTGTTTTTT. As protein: CASRLGDREGEKLFF.

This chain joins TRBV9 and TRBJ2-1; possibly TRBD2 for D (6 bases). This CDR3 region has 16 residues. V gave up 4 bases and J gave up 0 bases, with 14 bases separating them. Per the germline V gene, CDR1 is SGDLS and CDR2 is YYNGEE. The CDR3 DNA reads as TGTGCCAGCAGCTCCCGGGACTTGAGCTCCTACAATGAGCAGTTCTTC. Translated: CASSSRDLSSYNEQFF.

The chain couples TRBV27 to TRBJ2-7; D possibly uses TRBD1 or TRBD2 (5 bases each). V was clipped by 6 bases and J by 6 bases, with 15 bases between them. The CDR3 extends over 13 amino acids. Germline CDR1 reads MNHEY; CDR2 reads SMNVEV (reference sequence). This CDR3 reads CASSLTQGAEQYF. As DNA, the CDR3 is TGTGCCAGCAGCTTAACTCAGGGAGCCGAGCAGTACTTC.

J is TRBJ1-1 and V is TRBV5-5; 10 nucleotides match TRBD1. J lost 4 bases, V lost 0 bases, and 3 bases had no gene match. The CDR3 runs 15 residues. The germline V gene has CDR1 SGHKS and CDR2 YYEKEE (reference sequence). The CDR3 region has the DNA TGTGCCAGCAGCTTGGGACAGGGGGCTATCACTGAAGCTTTCTTT. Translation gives CASSLGQGAITEAFF.

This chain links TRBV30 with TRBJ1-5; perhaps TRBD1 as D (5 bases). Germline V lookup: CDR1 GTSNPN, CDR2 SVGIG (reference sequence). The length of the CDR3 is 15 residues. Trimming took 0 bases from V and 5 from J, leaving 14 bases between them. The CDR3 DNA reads TGTGCCTGGAGTGTCCGGGCAGGGATCGATCAGCCCCAGCATTTT. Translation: CAWSVRAGIDQPQHF.